This is a list of T cell receptor beta chains from one sample in a study of CD8+ T cells in alopecia areata. Assay used: immunoSEQ multiplex PCR; TCRdb lists only in-frame clones, some missing. Of under 250,000 clones listed, under 75% are singletons. The sequenced sample was CD4+ T cells sorted from blood, obtained at week 4, from a patient treated with tofacitinib. The receptors stem from a human donor with alopecia areata. The CDR3 runs from the conserved cysteine through the conserved F or W. Fields, in order: J gene, D gene, V gene, clone size, CDR3 DNA, CDR3 protein. A D gene is named only where the DNA matches it firmly. The size of a clone is reported for some rows only, either as once, few or many, or as a class for expanded clones.

TRBJ2-3 - TRBV30 - TGTGCCTGGAGACGACTAGATACGCAGTATTTT CAWRRLDTQYF
TRBJ1-5 TRBD1 TRBV7-9 - TGTGCCAAGGCAGAGGGGGCTGGTGATCAGCCCCAGCATTTT CAKAEGAGDQPQHF
TRBJ1-4 - TRBV29-1 - TGCAGCGTGGCAGACCCCCAGGTAGCAACTAATGAAAAACTGTTTTTT CSVADPQVATNEKLFF
TRBJ2-3 TRBD2 TRBV9 few TGTGCCAGCAGCGTAGCCCCTAGCGGGGGAACAGATACGCAGTATTTT CASSVAPSGGTDTQYF
TRBJ1-1 TRBD1 TRBV29-1 - TGCAGCGCCCCGATGGAGACAGGGAAAAACACTGAAGCTTTCTTT CSAPMETGKNTEAFF
TRBJ1-5 - TRBV4-1 - TGCGCCAGCAGCCTACCAGGGTTTGTAAATCAGCCCCAGCATTTT CASSLPGFVNQPQHF
TRBJ2-7 - TRBV7-8 - TGTGCCAGCAGCCCAGCCAGGGGGGGGCTGGTACGTCTGGAGCAGTACTTC CASSPARGGLVRLEQYF
TRBJ1-1 - TRBV29-1 once TGCAGCGTTGGAGGGCAGGGAACTGAAGCTTTCTTT CSVGGQGTEAFF
TRBJ1-6 - TRBV27 - TGTGCCAGCAGGGGGAGACCCGGTGGTAATTCACCCCTCCACTTT CASRGRPGGNSPLHF
TRBJ1-1 - TRBV30 - TGTGCCTGCACCCAGGGAGGGAACACTGAAGCTTTCTTT CACTQGGNTEAFF
TRBJ2-7 - TRBV19 - TGTGCCAGTAGTCCAGAGGCAGGGTCCGAGCAGTACTTC CASSPEAGSEQYF
TRBJ2-1 TRBD2 TRBV7-2 - TGTGCCAGCAGCCTCGGACTAGCCTACAATGAGCAGTTCTTC CASSLGLAYNEQFF
TRBJ2-7 TRBD1 TRBV7-2 - TGTGCCAGCAGCAGACAGGGGGCTGGGGAGCAGTACTTC CASSRQGAGEQYF
TRBJ1-4 - TRBV29-1 - TGCAGCGTTGAGTGGGGGGAAAAACTGTTTTTT CSVEWGEKLFF
TRBJ1-2 - TRBV30 - TGTGCCTGGAGTGTACAGGACGGAGGGAACTATGGCTACACCTTC CAWSVQDGGNYGYTF
TRBJ1-5 - TRBV29-1 - TGCAGCGTTGAAGGGGGGCGCGGTCAGCCCCAGCATTTT CSVEGGRGQPQHF
TRBJ2-4 - TRBV6-6 few TGTGCCAGCGGAGCCCACGAGGTACTAGCCAAAAACATTCAGTACTTC CASGAHEVLAKNIQYF
TRBJ2-4 TRBD1 TRBV7-6 few TGTGCCAGCAGCCCAGGGACAGGGGTTTCCAAAAACATTCAGTACTTC CASSPGTGVSKNIQYF
TRBJ1-2 - TRBV2 - TGTGCCAGCAGTGACAAGGCTGTTTCCGGCTACACCTTC CASSDKAVSGYTF
TRBJ2-1 - TRBV5-1 - TGCGCCAGCAGCTTGGCCCCCCACGCTGAGCAGTTCTTC CASSLAPHAEQFF
TRBJ2-7 TRBD1 TRBV29-1 - TGCAGCGTTGAATTGTGGTCAGGGGGCCGTAGGGAGCAGTACTTC CSVELWSGGRREQYF
TRBJ1-5 - TRBV7-9 - TGTGCCAGCAGCTTAGCCGGGGGAAGCAATCAGCCCCAGCATTTT CASSLAGGSNQPQHF
TRBJ1-1 - TRBV5-1 - TGCGCCAGCAGCTCGTTACAGGGGAACACTGAAGCTTTCTTT CASSSLQGNTEAFF
TRBJ2-2 TRBD1 TRBV10-3 - TGTGCCATCAGTGAGTCGGAGACAGGGGCCACCGGGGAGCTGTTTTTT CAISESETGATGELFF
TRBJ2-7 - TRBV6-1 once TGTGCCAGCAGCTTGGAAGGCTCCTACGAGCAGTACTTC CASSLEGSYEQYF
TRBJ1-1 - TRBV30 - TGTGCCTGGAGTGTTGGCACTGAAGCTTTCTTT CAWSVGTEAFF
TRBJ2-1 - TRBV2 few TGTGCCAGCAGTGAGGCTAGCCTATACAATGAGCAGTTCTTC CASSEASLYNEQFF
TRBJ1-2 - TRBV2 - TGTGCCAGCAGTCGGAAGACAGTGGTAGCTGGCTACACCTTC CASSRKTVVAGYTF
TRBJ2-5 TRBD1 TRBV30 few TGTGCCTGGAGTGTGAGCAGGGGGCGGGAGACCCAGTACTTC CAWSVSRGRETQYF
TRBJ2-7 - TRBV5-1 - TGCGCCAGCAGCTTACCTAGTACGGACGAGCAGTACTTC CASSLPSTDEQYF
TRBJ1-1 - TRBV20-1 - TGCAGTGCTAAACGGGACGCTGAAGCTTTCTTT CSAKRDAEAFF
TRBJ2-5 - TRBV11-2 - TGTGCCAGCAGCTTAGGGCAGGGGACCCAGTACTTC CASSLGQGTQYF
TRBJ1-2 TRBD1 TRBV29-1 - TGCAGCGTTGTTCCCCCTCTCGGGACAGCTAACTATGGCTACACCTTC CSVVPPLGTANYGYTF
TRBJ1-5 - TRBV30 few TGTGCCTGGAGCCCCCGCGGGGGGTCCAGCAATCAGCCCCAGCATTTT CAWSPRGGSSNQPQHF
TRBJ1-2 TRBD1 TRBV9 - TGTGCCAGCAGCCCGGGACAGGTCGACTATGGCTACACCTTC CASSPGQVDYGYTF
TRBJ2-4 TRBD2 TRBV9 - TGTGCCAGCAGTACCCTCCCTCTAGCGGGGGGGCCCCGAGCCAAAAACATTCAGTACTTC CASSTLPLAGGPRAKNIQYF
TRBJ1-2 TRBD1 TRBV29-1 - TGCAGCGTCGCGGCCGGGACAGGGCTTCCTGCGGATGGCTACACCTTC CSVAAGTGLPADGYTF
TRBJ2-5 - TRBV5-6 - TGTGCCAGCAGCACGGACCTACAAGAGACCCAGTACTTC CASSTDLQETQYF
TRBJ1-2 - TRBV6-5 - TGTGCCAGCAGTTCAGGCGTCAGGGTTAACTATGGCTACACCTTC CASSSGVRVNYGYTF
TRBJ1-1 - TRBV27 - TGTGCCAGCAGTTTATCGGGGGACACTGAAGCTTTCTTT CASSLSGDTEAFF
TRBJ2-7 - TRBV29-1 few TGCAGCGTTGAAGACATATACGAGCAGTACTTC CSVEDIYEQYF
TRBJ2-5 TRBD1 TRBV10-3 - TGTGCCACACAGGGGACAGGGGAGACCCAGTACTTC CATQGTGETQYF
TRBJ2-1 - TRBV11-2 - TGTGCCAGCAGCACTAGTGGTAATGAGCAGTTCTTC CASSTSGNEQFF
TRBJ2-1 - TRBV18 - TGTGCCAGCTCAGCACAGTCCAACAATGAGCAGTTCTTC CASSAQSNNEQFF
TRBJ1-1 - TRBV30 - TGTGCCTGGGATACCCCTAGCCAGGGATCTAACACTGAAGCTTTCTTT CAWDTPSQGSNTEAFF
TRBJ2-3 - TRBV29-1 - TGCAGCGTGATGGCGGGCTCCACAGATACGCAGTATTTT CSVMAGSTDTQYF
TRBJ2-1 - TRBV10-2 - TGCGCCAGCAGTGAGGAGACAGAGCAGTTCTTC CASSEETEQFF
TRBJ2-2 TRBD2 TRBV5-1 - TGCGCCAGCAGCCATACTAGCGCCGGGGAGCTGTTTTTT CASSHTSAGELFF